The 32 T cell receptor beta chains reported below all come from one sample, sequenced in a study of intratumoral heterogeneity in liver cancer. The protocol was immunoSEQ multiplex PCR, while the TCRdb copy is restricted to in-frame clones and leaves out a portion. The sample has roughly 6,000 clones, 68% seen once; the top ten hold around a fifth. The material was tumor-adjacent normal tissue, obtained before any cancer treatment. These receptors were taken from a man in his 70s with hepatocellular carcinoma.

The chain uses TRBV9 and TRBJ1-5; no clear D gene. Germline V gives CDR1 SGDLS, CDR2 YYNGEE. The V gene lost 1 base and the J gene lost 4 bases, with 6 bases spanning the gap. This CDR3 contains 13 residues. The CDR3 coding sequence is TGTGCCAGCAGCGTACAGGAAAATCAGCCCCAGCATTTT. Amino acid sequence: CASSVQENQPQHF.

The CDR3 coding sequence is TGTGCCAGCAGCCCCCCCGGCTCGTGGGGGGAGCTGTTTTTT. Its translation: CASSPPGSWGELFF. This chain links TRBV7-6 with TRBJ2-2; D gene unclear. The CDR3 consists of 14 residues. With 5 bases removed from V and 8 bases from J, the gap between germline ends came to 15 bases. Germline loops: CDR1 SGHVS, CDR2 FNYEAQ.

This sequence joins TRBV14 and TRBJ2-7; possibly TRBD1 or TRBD2 for D (5 bases each). The germline CDR1 and CDR2 sequences are SGHDN and FVKESK. Trimming took off 4 bases at V and 0 bases at J, with 16 bases between the two ends. CDR3 length: 16 residues. CDR3 protein: CASSRDGTLSSYEQYF. The CDR3 DNA reads as TGTGCCAGCAGCCGAGATGGGACGCTAAGCTCCTACGAGCAGTACTTC.

CDR3 residues: CASSLGGTSGVYETQYF. The CDR3, as DNA: TGTGCCAGCAGCTTAGGGGGGACTAGCGGGGTCTACGAGACCCAGTACTTC. The V gene is TRBV7-2, the J gene TRBJ2-5, with TRBD2 matching over 13 bases. Germline V lookup: CDR1 SGHTA, CDR2 FQGNSA. V trimming: 1 base; J trimming: 5 bases; junction bases outside the gene matches: 7. The CDR3 is 17 residues long.

The chain is built from TRBV4-2 and TRBJ2-6; D uncertain. Germline values: CDR1 LGHNA, CDR2 YNFKEQ. This CDR3 spans 16 amino acids. V was clipped by 0 bases and J by 0 bases, with 6 bases between them. For the CDR3, the DNA is TGTGCCAGCAGCCAAGATGGAGACTCTGGGGCCAACGTCCTGACTTTC. Its protein product is CASSQDGDSGANVLTF.

V gene TRBV4-1 combines with J gene TRBJ2-3, with D possibly being TRBD1 (6 bases). CDR3 length: 13 residues. The V end lost 1 base, the J end lost 5 bases, and 7 bases lay between the germline ends. Germline values: CDR1 MGHRA, CDR2 YSYEKL. The CDR3 reads CASSQAQGDTQYF. The CDR3, as DNA: TGCGCCAGCAGCCAAGCACAGGGAGATACGCAGTATTTT.

J is TRBJ2-1 and V is TRBV29-1; D uncertain. V was cut by 4 bases and J by 6 bases, with 7 bases left in between. Germline lookup yields CDR1 SQVTM and CDR2 ANQGSEA. The CDR3 spans 11 residues. The CDR3 spells CSVGLANEQFF. The CDR3 nucleotides read TGCAGCGTTGGTCTCGCCAATGAGCAGTTCTTC.

This clone was picked up one time. The chain joins TRBV28 to TRBJ2-2; no clear D. From germline, CDR1 is MDHEN and CDR2 SYDVKM. This CDR3 is built from 15 residues. V lost 7 bases and J lost 1, with 13 bases in between. The CDR3 loop is CASIGVPMNTGELFF. CDR3 bases: TGTGCCAGCATTGGGGTTCCTATGAACACCGGGGAGCTGTTTTTT. The whole variable domain, remainder taken from reference TRBV28 and TRBJ2-2, is DVKVTQSSRYLVKRTGEKVFLECVQDMDHENMFWYRQDPGLGLRLIYFSYDVKMKEKGDIPEGYSVSREKKERFSLILESASTNQTSMYLCASIGVPMNTGELFFGEGSRLTVL.

The V and J genes are TRBV5-1 and TRBJ1-1; a possible D gene is TRBD1 (5 bases). This CDR3 comprises 15 residues. Germline CDR1 and CDR2: SGHRS and YFSETQ. V was cut by 3 bases and J by 1 base, with 13 bases left in between. CDR3 residues: CASSSRGRTNTEAFF. The CDR3 nucleotides are TGCGCCAGCAGCTCTCGGGGACGAACGAACACTGAAGCTTTCTTT.

This clone was found once. The chain has TRBV5-1 and TRBJ2-2; tentative D call: TRBD2 (5 bases). This CDR3 region has 15 residues. Per the germline V gene, CDR1 is SGHRS and CDR2 is YFSETQ. Trimming removed 4 bases from V and 2 bases from J, with 12 bases in between. The DNA for the CDR3 is TGCGCCAGCAGCATCCTACTAGGTAACACCGGGGAGCTGTTTTTT. This encodes CASSILLGNTGELFF.

The rearrangement links TRBV7-2 to TRBJ1-5; TRBD1 is a possible D gene (5 bases). Between the trimmed V and J ends, which lost 5 bases and 7 bases, there was a span of 15 bases. Germline CDR1 is SGHTA and CDR2 is FQGNSA. The CDR3 loop spans 14 amino acids. CDR3: CASSLAGRGQPQHF. CDR3 in DNA: TGTGCCAGCAGCCTTGCGGGGCGCGGGCAGCCCCAGCATTTT. The variable domain in full, with the rest retrieved from reference TRBV7-2 and TRBJ1-5, is GAGVSQSPSNKVTEKGKDVELRCDPISGHTALYWYRQSLGQGLEFLIYFQGNSAPDKSGLPSDRFSAERTGGSVSTLTIQRTQQEDSAVYLCASSLAGRGQPQHFGDGTRLSIL.

This clone came up a few times. The V and J genes are TRBV7-2 and TRBJ2-1, with 14 nucleotides matching TRBD2. J gave up 10 bases and V 1 base, and 9 bases lay outside the gene matches. Germline V lookup: CDR1 SGHTA, CDR2 FQGNSA. The CDR3 is 17 residues long. DNA for the CDR3: TGTGCCAGCAGCTTAGGGACTAGCGGGGGGTTCTTAGGGGAGCAGTTCTTC. Translated: CASSLGTSGGFLGEQFF.

The chain uses TRBV7-2 and TRBJ2-2; D might be TRBD2 (6 bases). The germline V gene has CDR1 SGHTA and CDR2 FQGNSA. The CDR3 has 16 amino acids. V lost 4 bases and J lost 5, with 17 bases in between. The DNA for the CDR3 is TGTGCCAGCAGCTCCTTGCCTAGCGCTACTACCGGGGAGCTGTTTTTT. Translation gives CASSSLPSATTGELFF.

This chain links TRBV5-4 with TRBJ2-2; 11 nucleotides match TRBD1. Germline V gene data show CDR1 as SGHNT and CDR2 as YYREEE (reference sequence). J gave up 5 bases and V 3 bases, and 15 bases lay outside the gene matches. This CDR3 region has 19 residues. This chain's CDR3 is CASSSGQGAGIVRTGELFF. The CDR3 bases are TGTGCCAGCAGCTCAGGACAGGGGGCTGGTATAGTTAGGACCGGGGAGCTGTTTTTT.

This clone was observed a few times. CDR3 sequence (DNA): TGTGCCAGCAGCTTCGGAGCCGGCAGAGAGACCCAGTACTTC. Amino acids: CASSFGAGRETQYF. The V and J genes are TRBV5-6 and TRBJ2-5; D is unresolved. In germline, CDR1 is SGHDT, CDR2 YYEEEE. V dropped 2 bases and J dropped 4 bases, with 12 bases sitting between them. This CDR3 has 14 amino acids.

This chain links TRBV4-1 with TRBJ2-5; D is unclear. Deletions cut 0 bases from V and 2 bases from J, with 13 bases between. The CDR3 runs to 16 residues. Germline V gene data show CDR1 as MGHRA and CDR2 as YSYEKL. CDR3 amino acids: CASSQDGVAHQETQYF. For the CDR3, the DNA is TGCGCCAGCAGCCAAGATGGGGTAGCCCATCAAGAGACCCAGTACTTC.

This clone was counted a few times. This rearrangement joins TRBV4-3 to TRBJ2-7, with no clear D. Per germline, CDR1 LGHNA and CDR2 YSLEER. Between the trimmed V and J ends, which lost 1 base and 3 bases, there was a span of 10 bases. The CDR3 consists of 14 residues. The CDR3 here is CASSQGRRNYEQYF. CDR3 DNA sequence: TGCGCCAGCAGCCAAGGTCGCAGAAACTACGAGCAGTACTTC.

By sample fraction, this clone is large. The gene calls are TRBV5-1 and TRBJ2-2; D is ambiguous. The V and J ends lost 2 bases and 3 bases respectively, with 8 bases between them. The CDR3 is 14 residues long. Germline V lookup: CDR1 SGHRS, CDR2 YFSETQ. The DNA of the CDR3 is TGCGCCAGCAGCTTTGACTCGTACACCGGGGAGCTGTTTTTT. Its protein is CASSFDSYTGELFF. The full variable domain, in which reference TRBV5-1 and TRBJ2-2 provide the parts outside the CDR3, is KAGVTQTPRYLIKTRGQQVTLSCSPISGHRSVSWYQQTPGQGLQFLFEYFSETQRNKGNFPGRFSGRQFSNSRSEMNVSTLELGDSALYLCASSFDSYTGELFFGEGSRLTVL.

This clone showed up just a few times. The J gene is TRBJ1-2, the V gene TRBV5-5; 9 nucleotides agree with TRBD1. CDR1 SGHKS and CDR2 YYEKEE come from the germline V gene (reference sequence). This CDR3 contains 15 residues. V shed 4 bases and J 8 bases; nucleotides not matched to a gene: 12. CDR3 loop: CASSKRTGDIYGYTF. CDR3 in DNA: TGTGCCAGCAGCAAAAGGACAGGGGATATTTACGGCTACACCTTC.

In this sample, this clone is medium-sized. The CDR3 DNA follows: TGTGCCAGCAGCTACACGGACAGGGCACACCCTGGCTACACCTTC. Its protein product is CASSYTDRAHPGYTF. This sequence joins TRBV9 and TRBJ1-2, with 8 bases matching TRBD1. Germline lookup yields CDR1 SGDLS and CDR2 YYNGEE. The CDR3 length is 15 residues. V trimming: 4 bases; J trimming: 7 bases; junction bases outside the gene matches: 12.

The rearrangement joins TRBV3-1 (or the pseudogene TRBV3-2) to TRBJ1-6; no clear D. Germline V CDR1 and CDR2: LGHDT, YNNKEL (reference sequence). This CDR3 comprises 15 residues. V was shortened by 4 bases and J by 6 bases, with 13 bases between the two germline ends. The CDR3 here is CASSLPVGPNSPLHF. The CDR3 DNA reads as TGTGCCAGCAGCCTCCCCGTAGGGCCTAATTCACCCCTCCACTTT.

The chain uses TRBV7-6 and TRBJ2-2, with 9 bases lining up with TRBD1. The CDR3 extends over 15 amino acids. V shed 1 base, J shed 5 bases, and the junction held 2 bases outside the gene matches. CDR1 is SGHVS, CDR2 FNYEAQ, per germline. This chain's CDR3 is CASSLGTGVTGELFF. The CDR3 DNA is TGTGCCAGCAGCTTAGGGACAGGGGTGACCGGGGAGCTGTTTTTT.

The V and J genes are TRBV19 and TRBJ1-1; 8 bases are shared with TRBD1. J lost 6 bases, V lost 4 bases, and 7 bases had no gene match. Germline V lookup: CDR1 LNHDA, CDR2 SQIVND (reference sequence). The CDR3 length is 14 residues. The CDR3 coding sequence is TGTGCCAGTAGTACAGGGGGCGGAATGGCTGAAGCTTTCTTT. As protein: CASSTGGGMAEAFF.

The chain employs TRBV4-2 and TRBJ2-1, with D unclear. V lost 2 bases, J lost 2 bases, and 10 bases lay in between. Germline CDR1 and CDR2: LGHNA and YNFKEQ. This CDR3 is 15 amino acids long. CDR3 region: CASSQHPDTYNEQFF. The CDR3 nucleotides read TGTGCCAGCAGCCAACATCCGGATACCTACAATGAGCAGTTCTTC.

This sequence joins TRBV4-1 and TRBJ2-3; D unclear. The germline V and J ends were trimmed by 1 base and 6 bases, with 8 bases remaining between them. CDR1 is MGHRA, CDR2 YSYEKL, per germline. This CDR3 has 13 amino acids. The chain's CDR3 is CASSQGLTDTQYF. The CDR3 region has the DNA TGCGCCAGCAGCCAAGGTCTGACTGATACGCAGTATTTT.

The J gene is TRBJ1-2, the V gene TRBV28; 7 nucleotides align to TRBD1. The V gene's germline CDR1 is MDHEN and CDR2 SYDVKM. The V and J ends lost 8 bases and 4 bases, in that order; junction bases with no gene match: 7. The CDR3 loop spans 13 amino acids. CDR3 sequence reads: CASATGRSYGYTF. The CDR3 DNA reads as TGTGCCAGCGCGACAGGGAGGAGCTATGGCTACACCTTC.

The chain carries TRBV6-5 and TRBJ2-5; perhaps D is TRBD1 or TRBD2 (5 bases each). This CDR3 is built from 13 residues. Trimming took off 6 bases at V and 5 bases at J, with 13 bases between the two ends. CDR1 is MNHEY, CDR2 SVGAGI, per germline. CDR3 DNA sequence: TGTGCCAGCAGCCAAGACTGGGGGGAGACCCAGTACTTC. Protein product: CASSQDWGETQYF.

The V and J genes are TRBV7-6 and TRBJ2-2, with 7 bases matching TRBD1. Germline V gene lookup returns CDR1 SGHVS and CDR2 FNYEAQ. Trimming cost V 4 bases and J 6 bases; bases outside gene matches: 8. CDR3 length: 15 amino acids. CDR3 nucleotides: TGTGCCAGCAGCTCAGTGGGGCAGGGGGCCGGGGAGCTGTTTTTT. Its protein product is CASSSVGQGAGELFF.

This chain links TRBV19 with TRBJ2-1; 8 bases line up with TRBD2. Trimming at V came to 3 bases and at J to 6 bases, leaving 7 bases not matched to a gene. In germline, CDR1 is LNHDA, CDR2 SQIVND (reference sequence). The CDR3 loop spans 15 amino acids. CDR3 amino acids: CASSIRGGTSNEQFF. CDR3 nucleotide sequence: TGTGCCAGTAGTATCCGGGGGGGGACTAGCAATGAGCAGTTCTTC. Complete variable domain (other parts from reference TRBV19 and TRBJ2-1): DGGITQSPKYLFRKEGQNVTLSCEQNLNHDAMYWYRQDPGQGLRLIYYSQIVNDFQKGDIAEGYSVSREKKESFPLTVTSAQKNPTAFYLCASSIRGGTSNEQFFGPGTRLTVL.

The chain uses TRBV7-8 and TRBJ2-2; D might be TRBD1 (6 bases). The V end lost 2 bases, the J end lost 6 bases, and 13 bases lay between the germline ends. The length of the CDR3 is 15 residues. Per germline, CDR1 SGHVS and CDR2 FQNEAQ. CDR3 bases: TGTGCCAGCAGCTTACAAGGACAGTTAGCCGGGGAGCTGTTTTTT. Protein sequence: CASSLQGQLAGELFF.

The gene calls are TRBV19 and TRBJ2-7, with no clear D. CDR1 and CDR2 (germline): LNHDA, SQIVND (reference sequence). CDR3 length: 13 amino acids. Trimming pared 3 bases from V and 2 bases from J, leaving 8 bases between. CDR3 sequence (DNA): TGTGCCAGTAGTATCCGAGGCCCCTACGAGCAGTACTTC. It specifies CASSIRGPYEQYF.

This clone was detected a few times. The gene calls are TRBV19 and TRBJ1-1; D is perhaps TRBD1 (5 bases). Germline CDR1 and CDR2: LNHDA and SQIVND (reference sequence). V lost 5 bases, J lost 4 bases, and 17 bases lay in between. The CDR3 spans 15 residues. CDR3 DNA: TGTGCCAGTAGTGTTCAGTTTGCCGGGGGCACTGAAGCTTTCTTT. Amino acids: CASSVQFAGGTEAFF.